This T cell receptor beta chain was obtained from a study of cytomegalovirus exposure and HLA in healthy donors. The study, taken as a whole, reports: Serostatus for CMV was the only available immune exposure information. In a later analysis, about 17,000 TCR beta sequences were associated with HLA alleles at 0.05 false discovery rate. A previous analysis found most TCR beta V segments productive roughly 90% or roughly 30% of the time. The study put under 200 TCR beta chains on its list as cytomegalovirus-associated.

It was with 60 Vbeta and 13 Jbeta primers that the PCR ran. TCRdb's table, derived via immunoSEQ multiplex PCR, lists solely in-frame clones and lacks some. The data contain about 50,000 clones, around 80% of them singletons. A few counts support this clone. The antigen is undetermined. This clonotype was sampled from a boy aged 5-17 years in good health and CMV-seropositive. Sequencing input: PBMCs.

This chain's CDR3 is CSVATSNTEAFF. For the CDR3, the DNA is TGCAGCGTTGCGACATCAAACACTGAAGCTTTCTTT. The gene calls are TRBV29-1 and TRBJ1-1; D is unresolved. Germline V gene data show CDR1 as SQVTM and CDR2 as ANQGSEA. The CDR3 extends over 12 amino acids. The V end was cut by 4 bases, the J end by 2 bases, with 8 bases between.